These 25 T cell receptor beta chains originate from one sample sequenced in a study of PD-L1 blockade in urothelial cancer. Sequencing used immunoSEQ multiplex PCR; TCRdb keeps in-frame clones, though not all of them. The profile shows under 70,000 clones, about 81% of them singletons. Time point denoted: pretreatment peripheral blood. The source material was PBMCs, sampled around atezolizumab (anti-PD-L1) treatment. Receptor source: a man between 65 and 80 years old with urothelial cancer.

The CDR3 nucleotides read TGTGCCATCAGCCCCGACAGGGACCCCTCCTACGAGCAGTACTTC. Its translation is CAISPDRDPSYEQYF. The chain combines TRBV10-3 with TRBJ2-7; 7 bases line up with TRBD1. Per the germline V gene, CDR1 is ENHRY and CDR2 is SYGVKD. This CDR3 is 15 amino acids long. V was clipped by 6 bases and J by 0 bases; unmatched bases: 8.

J is TRBJ2-2 and V is TRBV5-5; D unresolved. Trimming removed 2 bases from V and 5 bases from J, with 7 bases in between. In germline, CDR1 is SGHKS, CDR2 YYEKEE (reference sequence). This CDR3 is 13 amino acids long. The DNA for the CDR3 is TGTGCCAGCAGCTTAACCGGTACCGGGGAGCTGTTTTTT. Its protein is CASSLTGTGELFF.

This rearrangement joins TRBV19 to TRBJ2-2; a weak D match, TRBD1 (6 bases). CDR1 is LNHDA and CDR2 is SQIVND in the germline V gene (reference sequence). This CDR3 is built from 14 residues. The V and J ends lost 6 bases and 4 bases respectively, with 12 bases between them. CDR3 in amino acids: CASSPGVGTGELFF. CDR3 nucleotides: TGTGCCAGTAGCCCAGGGGTGGGCACCGGGGAGCTGTTTTTT.

The gene calls are TRBV4-1 and TRBJ2-5; 7 positions agree with TRBD2. Germline V lookup: CDR1 MGHRA, CDR2 YSYEKL. J lost 2 bases, V lost 4 bases, and 16 bases had no gene match. This CDR3 spans 18 amino acids. The DNA for the CDR3 is TGCGCCAGCAGCCGCTACACTCCGGCGGGAGTGGGGCAAGAGACCCAGTACTTC. It specifies CASSRYTPAGVGQETQYF.

This clone appeared once. The chain links TRBV5-1 to TRBJ2-5; 7 bases map to TRBD1. With 4 bases clipped from V and 4 bases from J, the junction kept 7 bases outside the gene matches. This CDR3 spans 14 amino acids. Germline-derived CDR1 and CDR2 are SGHRS and YFSETQ. CDR3 in DNA: TGCGCCAGCAGCGTGACGACAGGGAGAGAGACCCAGTACTTC. Its protein is CASSVTTGRETQYF.

J is TRBJ1-2 and V is TRBV5-6; a weak D match, TRBD1 (6 bases). The ends were cut back, 2 bases at V and 7 bases at J, with 12 bases in the middle. The CDR3 consists of 13 residues. Germline CDR1 reads SGHDT; CDR2 reads YYEEEE. The CDR3 spells CASSFQGRTGYTF. CDR3 in DNA: TGTGCCAGCAGCTTCCAGGGGCGAACTGGCTACACCTTC.

The rearrangement uses TRBV4-3 and TRBJ2-1; 7 bases align to TRBD1. The CDR3 has 13 residues. From germline, CDR1 is LGHNA and CDR2 YSLEER. V shed 2 bases and J 7 bases; nucleotides not matched to a gene: 2. The CDR3 protein is CASSQFRGNEQFF. The CDR3 nucleotides read TGCGCCAGCAGCCAATTCAGGGGGAATGAGCAGTTCTTC.

This clone has a single count. J is TRBJ2-3 and V is TRBV9, with D perhaps TRBD2 (6 bases). CDR1 SGDLS and CDR2 YYNGEE come from the germline V gene. The CDR3 contains 15 residues. The V end lost 0 bases, the J end lost 1 base, and 9 bases lay between the germline ends. This CDR3 reads CASSVDPSGTDTQYF. The CDR3 nucleotides read TGTGCCAGCAGCGTAGACCCTAGCGGCACAGATACGCAGTATTTT.

This chain uses TRBV7-2 with TRBJ2-5; no reliable D call. Germline V gene lookup returns CDR1 SGHTA and CDR2 FQGNSA. Trimming pared 6 bases from V and 0 bases from J, leaving 5 bases between. The CDR3 has 12 amino acids. The CDR3 reads CASRTYQETQYF. The CDR3 nucleotides are TGTGCCAGCAGGACTTACCAAGAGACCCAGTACTTC.

The chain recombines TRBV11-2 with TRBJ2-5, with 8 bases matching TRBD2. CDR3 length: 14 amino acids. The germline V gene encodes CDR1 SGHAT and CDR2 FQNNGV. The V segment lost 5 bases and the J segment 7 bases; nucleotides outside the gene matches: 9. CDR3: CASSRTSGRGTQYF. Written as DNA, the CDR3 is TGTGCCAGCAGCCGAACTAGCGGACGCGGGACCCAGTACTTC.

The chain employs TRBV18 and TRBJ2-1; 12 bases agree with TRBD2. CDR1 and CDR2 (germline): KGHSH, LQKENI. V lost 4 bases, J lost 3 bases, and 7 bases stayed unmatched. The CDR3 is made up of 17 amino acids. The CDR3 sequence is CASSRGLAGMFYNEQFF. In DNA, the CDR3 is TGTGCCAGCTCACGAGGACTAGCGGGGATGTTCTACAATGAGCAGTTCTTC.

This clone showed up just a few times. This sequence joins TRBV5-1 and TRBJ1-5; D might be TRBD1 (5 bases). V shed 2 bases and J shed 8 bases, with 11 bases lying between them. The CDR3 loop spans 13 amino acids. Germline values: CDR1 SGHRS, CDR2 YFSETQ. The CDR3 DNA is TGCGCCAGCAGCTTAGGGGAGGATGAGCCCCAGCATTTT. Protein sequence: CASSLGEDEPQHF.

This clone has just a few counts. The rearrangement joins TRBV5-5 to TRBJ2-2, with 9 positions matching TRBD1. Germline V gene data show CDR1 as SGHKS and CDR2 as YYEKEE (reference sequence). CDR3 length: 16 amino acids. The V gene end was trimmed by 5 bases and the J gene end by 6 bases; junction bases not matched to a gene: 11. The CDR3 sequence: CASRQQGALVAGELFF. CDR3 nucleotide sequence: TGTGCCAGCAGACAACAGGGGGCGTTAGTGGCCGGGGAGCTGTTTTTT.

This chain links TRBV27 with TRBJ2-3; no definite D call. V was pared by 3 bases and J by 4 bases, with 5 bases between. The CDR3 loop spans 12 amino acids. The germline CDR1 and CDR2 sequences are MNHEY and SMNVEV (reference sequence). The CDR3 here is CASSFSADTQYF. The CDR3 DNA reads TGTGCCAGCAGTTTTTCCGCAGATACGCAGTATTTT.

The CDR3 protein is CASSISVASAKNIQYF. The CDR3 nucleotides are TGTGCCAGCAGTATCAGTGTAGCCTCAGCCAAAAACATTCAGTACTTC. The rearrangement uses TRBV27 and TRBJ2-4; D not certain. This CDR3 comprises 16 residues. Germline CDR1 and CDR2: MNHEY and SMNVEV (reference sequence). V lost 5 bases and J 0 bases, leaving 14 bases between the germline ends.

This chain joins TRBV6-6 and TRBJ1-1, with TRBD1 matching over 9 bases. V was pared by 2 bases and J by 5 bases, with 6 bases of the junction left unmatched. Germline V CDR1 and CDR2: MNHNY, SVGAGI (reference sequence). The CDR3 loop spans 15 amino acids. CDR3 in amino acids: CASSYPGTGTTEAFF. CDR3 nucleotide sequence: TGTGCCAGCAGTTACCCGGGGACAGGGACAACTGAAGCTTTCTTT.

The rearrangement uses TRBV27 and TRBJ2-5; 9 positions match TRBD2. V dropped 5 bases and J dropped 1; count of bases not matched to a gene: 8. The CDR3 consists of 16 residues. The germline V gene encodes CDR1 MNHEY and CDR2 SMNVEV (reference sequence). CDR3: CASSTGTSFFQETQYF. The CDR3 DNA reads as TGTGCCAGCAGTACCGGGACTAGCTTTTTCCAAGAGACCCAGTACTTC.

The chain couples TRBV6-6 to TRBJ1-1; D gene uncertain. The CDR3 has 14 residues. Germline V lookup: CDR1 MNHNY, CDR2 SVGAGI (reference sequence). V was shortened by 1 base and J by 6 bases, with 12 bases between the two germline ends. The CDR3 reads CASSYLPPGAEAFF. CDR3 DNA sequence: TGTGCCAGCAGTTACTTACCCCCCGGGGCTGAAGCTTTCTTT.

The chain has TRBV9 and TRBJ2-7; D might be TRBD1 (6 bases). The CDR3 spans 14 residues. Per germline, CDR1 SGDLS and CDR2 YYNGEE. Trimming shortened V by 4 bases and J by 3 bases, and 14 bases separated the two germline ends. In DNA, the CDR3 is TGTGCCAGCAGCCCTTTGGCAGGGGTCTACGAGCAGTACTTC. Protein sequence: CASSPLAGVYEQYF. The full variable domain, in which reference TRBV9 and TRBJ2-7 provide the parts outside the CDR3, is DSGVTQTPKHLITATGQRVTLRCSPRSGDLSVYWYQQSLDQGLQFLIQYYNGEERAKGNILERFSAQQFPDLHSELNLSSLELGDSALYFCASSPLAGVYEQYFGPGTRLTVT.

The chain recombines TRBV25-1 with TRBJ1-1; TRBD1 matches 7 bases. The length of the CDR3 is 13 residues. Germline CDR1 reads MGHDK; CDR2 reads SYGVNS. Trimming took 7 bases from V and 10 from J; bases not matched to a gene: 12. The CDR3 DNA sequence: TGTGCCAGCATCGGGACAGCCCGCGGGCGAGCTTTCTTT. Translation: CASIGTARGRAFF.

CDR3 in amino acids: CASSDRGHRSGYTF. The CDR3 DNA reads as TGTGCCAGCAGTGATAGGGGACACCGCTCTGGCTACACCTTC. J is TRBJ1-2 and V is TRBV6-1, with a weak D call TRBD1 (6 bases). The CDR3 is 14 amino acids. Trimming took off 3 bases at V and 7 bases at J, with 15 bases between the two ends. Germline CDR1 reads MNHNS; CDR2 reads SASEGT.

The chain is built from TRBV19 and TRBJ2-7; 7 nucleotides agree with TRBD2. The length of the CDR3 is 14 residues. Per the germline V gene, CDR1 is LNHDA and CDR2 is SQIVND (reference sequence). The junction had 5 bases not matched to a gene; V was cut back by 5 bases and J by 1 base. CDR3 in amino acids: CASSGGRGSYEQYF. CDR3 in DNA: TGTGCCAGTAGTGGGGGGAGGGGTTCCTACGAGCAGTACTTC.

V gene TRBV5-1 combines with J gene TRBJ1-1; 8 bases are a match to TRBD1. The CDR3 runs 14 residues. CDR1 SGHRS and CDR2 YFSETQ come from the germline V gene. Trimming at V came to 4 bases and at J to 3 bases, leaving 5 bases not matched to a gene. The CDR3 region has the DNA TGCGCCAGCAGCCCGGACAGGGAAGACACTGAAGCTTTCTTT. This codes for CASSPDREDTEAFF.

The genes are TRBV28 and TRBJ2-7; 7 nucleotides line up with TRBD1. Trimming took 5 bases from V and 4 from J; bases not matched to a gene: 8. Per germline, CDR1 MDHEN and CDR2 SYDVKM. This CDR3 has 14 residues. The CDR3 reads CASSLTQGLYEQYF. The DNA of the CDR3 is TGTGCCAGCAGTCTTACACAGGGGTTGTACGAGCAGTACTTC.

The chain recombines TRBV5-1 with TRBJ1-5; D possibly corresponds to TRBD1 (6 bases). From germline, CDR1 is SGHRS and CDR2 YFSETQ. The CDR3 totals 14 residues. V shed 2 bases and J shed 5 bases, with 11 bases lying between them. The CDR3: CASSFTGMDQPQHF. As DNA, the CDR3 is TGCGCCAGCAGCTTTACAGGGATGGATCAGCCCCAGCATTTT.